These 19 T cell receptor beta chains came from one sample sequenced in a study of T cells after yellow fever vaccination. TCRdb re-called the 5' RACE reads through MiXCR, storing one row per CDR3 protein. The top ten clones hold about a third of a sample with 150,000 or so distinct CDR3 sequences, approximately 10% of them seen once. The sequencing used CD8+ T cells sorted from PBMCs, collected 45 days after the yellow fever booster vaccination. All receptors come from a man aged 18 to 29 who received the YFV17D yellow fever vaccine.

J is TRBJ1-2 and V is TRBV7-9; tentative D call: TRBD1 (6 bases). Germline CDR1 reads SEHNR; CDR2 reads FQNEAQ (reference sequence). The V end was cut by 1 base, the J end by 7 bases, with 25 bases between. The CDR3 has 18 residues. The chain's CDR3 is CASSLGSRTALGGGGYTF. CDR3 bases: TGTGCCAGCAGCTTAGGTTCCAGGACAGCGCTCGGTGGTGGTGGCTACACCTTC.

This clonotype was found a few times. The chain recombines TRBV6-5 with TRBJ2-3; 7 bases are a match to TRBD1. The germline V gene encodes CDR1 MNHEY and CDR2 SVGAGI. This CDR3 spans 15 amino acids. The V gene end was trimmed by 5 bases and the J gene end by 0 bases; junction bases not matched to a gene: 5. CDR3 in DNA: TGTGCCAGCAGTAACTACAGGGGAAGCACAGATACGCAGTATTTT. Residues: CASSNYRGSTDTQYF.

This clonotype was counted many times. This chain joins TRBV6-5 and TRBJ2-2; tentatively, D is TRBD2 (5 bases). Germline CDR1 is MNHEY and CDR2 is SVGAGI. V was shortened by 0 bases and J by 6 bases, with 14 bases between the two germline ends. The CDR3 is 16 amino acids. CDR3 in DNA: TGTGCCAGCAGTTACTCGCCCGGGATCGAGGCCGGGGAGCTGTTTTTT. Amino acids: CASSYSPGIEAGELFF.

In this sample, this clonotype turned up a few times. The gene calls are TRBV7-2 and TRBJ1-2, with D possibly being TRBD1 (6 bases). Germline V gives CDR1 SGHTA, CDR2 FQGNSA. Between the trimmed V and J ends, which lost 6 bases and 5 bases, there was a span of 13 bases. CDR3 length equals 13 residues. The CDR3 DNA sequence: TGTGCCAGCAGACAAACAGGGTCGTATGGCTACACCTTC. Its translation is CASRQTGSYGYTF.

This clonotype has only a few counts. This CDR3 is CSVVWGDTGELFF. The CDR3, as DNA: TGCAGCGTTGTCTGGGGGGACACCGGGGAGCTGTTTTTT. The V gene is TRBV29-1, the J gene TRBJ2-2, with a tentative D call TRBD2 (6 bases). Trimming cost V 4 bases and J 3 bases, with 9 bases left between them. CDR1 and CDR2 (germline): SQVTM, ANQGSEA. The CDR3 loop spans 13 amino acids.

This chain connects TRBV27 to TRBJ1-6; D gene unclear. V was pared by 5 bases and J by 0 bases, with 8 bases between. The length of the CDR3 is 15 residues. Germline V gene lookup returns CDR1 MNHEY and CDR2 SMNVEV (reference sequence). CDR3 in amino acids: CASSTANSYNSPLHF. The CDR3 coding sequence is TGTGCCAGCAGTACCGCGAACTCCTATAATTCACCCCTCCACTTT.

This clonotype was observed a handful of times. V usage is TRBV27 and J usage is TRBJ2-1, with TRBD1 identical over 10 bases. The CDR3 length is 15 residues. From germline, CDR1 is MNHEY and CDR2 SMNVEV (reference sequence). Trimming cost V 7 bases and J 2 bases; bases outside gene matches: 5. For the CDR3, the DNA is TGTGCCAGCACCCCCGGGACAGGGGCCTACAATGAGCAGTTCTTC. It encodes CASTPGTGAYNEQFF.

The rearrangement joins TRBV2 to TRBJ2-7; 9 nucleotides align to TRBD2. The CDR3 sequence is 16 residues long. Germline CDR1 SNHLY, CDR2 FYNNEI. Trimming at V came to 3 bases and at J to 4 bases, leaving 10 bases not matched to a gene. The CDR3 loop reads CASSDPRGGAGYEQYV. The CDR3 DNA is TGTGCCAGCAGTGATCCCCGCGGGGGGGCGGGATACGAGCAGTACGTC.

The rearrangement joins TRBV21-1 to TRBJ1-5; the D call of TRBD1 is as the table states it, not checked on the DNA. TRBV21-1 is a pseudogene segment. This CDR3 is 9 amino acids long. For the CDR3, the DNA is TGTGCCGGAACAGGGACCCAGCATTTT. Residues: CAGTGTQHF.

This clonotype was seen a handful of times. The chain recombines TRBV7-3 with TRBJ2-3; 7 positions agree with TRBD2. This CDR3 comprises 15 residues. The germline CDR1 and CDR2 sequences are SGHTA and FQGTGA. With V trimmed by 2 bases and J by 4 bases, 6 bases remained unmatched. The CDR3 region is CASSLGGGGPDTQYF. The CDR3 DNA reads TGTGCCAGCAGCTTAGGCGGGGGAGGTCCAGATACGCAGTATTTT.

This clonotype was counted only a few times. This chain uses TRBV7-9 with TRBJ1-2; no reliable D call. CDR3 size: 14 residues. Trimming shortened V by 1 base and J by 4 bases, and 10 bases separated the two germline ends. CDR1 and CDR2 from the germline V gene are SEHNR and FQNEAQ (reference sequence). CDR3 nucleotides: TGTGCCAGCAGCTTAGATAGGCGGATCTATGGCTACACCTTC. This translates into CASSLDRRIYGYTF.

This clonotype occurred many times. This chain links TRBV5-1 with TRBJ2-7; D gene ambiguous. Germline V gene sequence: CDR1 SGHRS, CDR2 YFSETQ. Trimming pared 0 bases from V and 3 bases from J, leaving 7 bases between. The CDR3 covers 13 residues. DNA of the CDR3: TGCGCCAGCAGCTTGGCCGCAGACTACGAGCAGTACTTC. Amino acids: CASSLAADYEQYF.

This clonotype has at least ten counts. The chain carries TRBV12-3 or TRBV12-4 and TRBJ2-2; 7 bases are shared with TRBD1. CDR3 length equals 15 residues. Trimming took 5 bases from V and 6 from J; bases not matched to a gene: 9. The CDR3 sequence: CASSTGTVRAGELFF. In nucleotides, the CDR3 is TGTGCCAGCAGTACCGGGACAGTCCGGGCCGGGGAGCTGTTTTTT.

V and J are TRBV7-9 and TRBJ1-2, with D uncertain. This CDR3 has 14 residues. Germline-derived CDR1 and CDR2 are SEHNR and FQNEAQ (reference sequence). Trimming took off 2 bases at V and 0 bases at J, with 7 bases between the two ends. The chain's CDR3 is CASSLLEANYGYTF. CDR3 nucleotide sequence: TGTGCCAGCAGCTTACTGGAGGCTAACTATGGCTACACCTTC. The full variable domain, in which reference TRBV7-9 and TRBJ1-2 provide the parts outside the CDR3, is DTGVSQNPRHKITKRGQNVTFRCDPISEHNRLYWYRQTLGQGPEFLTYFQNEAQLEKSRLLSDRFSAERPKGSFSTLEIQRTEQGDSAMYLCASSLLEANYGYTFGSGTRLTVV.

This clonotype was observed many times. The CDR3 nucleotides are TGTGCCAGCATACCACAGCGGGGGGGACACGAGCAGTACTTC. This encodes CASIPQRGGHEQYF. The chain carries TRBV27 and TRBJ2-7; 10 bases line up with TRBD2. With 7 bases clipped from V and 5 bases from J, the junction kept 8 bases outside the gene matches. Germline-derived CDR1 and CDR2 are MNHEY and SMNVEV (reference sequence). This CDR3 region has 14 residues.

CDR3 nucleotides: TGTGCCAGCAGCTTCGGGACAGGGTCTATTGAGCAGTACGTC. Protein sequence: CASSFGTGSIEQYV. V usage is TRBV5-6 and J usage is TRBJ2-7; TRBD1 aligns across 9 bases. The germline gives CDR1 SGHDT, CDR2 YYEEEE. After removal of 2 bases from V and 7 bases from J, the junction contained 7 bases not matched to a gene. The CDR3 is 14 residues long.

The chain is built from TRBV7-2 and TRBJ1-5; D call uncertain. Trimming shortened V by 4 bases and J by 3 bases, and 10 bases separated the two germline ends. Germline assignment: CDR1 SGHTA and CDR2 FQGNSA. The CDR3 has 14 residues. CDR3 nucleotide sequence: TGTGCCAGCAGCTACCAGGACCCCAATCAGCCCCAGCATTTT. Protein product: CASSYQDPNQPQHF.

The rearrangement links TRBV4-1 to TRBJ1-1, with a possible D match to TRBD1 (6 bases). From germline, CDR1 is MGHRA and CDR2 YSYEKL. The CDR3 runs 17 residues. V gave up 1 base and J gave up 3 bases, with 18 bases separating them. CDR3 coding DNA: TGCGCCAGCAGCCAAGGGGGGGCAGGGGAACGGGACACTGAAGCTTTCTTT. As protein: CASSQGGAGERDTEAFF.

This clonotype has only a few counts. This rearrangement joins TRBV7-9 to TRBJ1-6; D remains unclear. The CDR3 spans 14 residues. Trimming cost V 3 bases and J 10 bases, with 13 bases left between them. CDR1 and CDR2 from the germline V gene are SEHNR and FQNEAQ (reference sequence). In DNA, the CDR3 is TGTGCCAGCAGCTTGACCTCCTTGGGGTCACCCCTCCACTTT. Translation gives CASSLTSLGSPLHF.